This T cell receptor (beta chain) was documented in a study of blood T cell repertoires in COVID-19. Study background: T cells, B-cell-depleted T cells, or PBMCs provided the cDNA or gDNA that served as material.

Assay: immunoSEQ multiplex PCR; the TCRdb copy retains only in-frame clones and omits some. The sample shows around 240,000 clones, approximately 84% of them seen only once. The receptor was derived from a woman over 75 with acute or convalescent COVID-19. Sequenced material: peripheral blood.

The CDR3 nucleotides read TGTGCCAGCAGTCCTCTACAGGGATCCATAGGCTCACCCCTCCACTTT. Its translation: CASSPLQGSIGSPLHF. The genes are TRBV27 and TRBJ1-6; possibly TRBD1 for D (6 bases). CDR1 and CDR2 (germline): MNHEY, SMNVEV (reference sequence). The V and J ends lost 5 bases and 10 bases respectively, with 21 bases between them. This CDR3 contains 16 residues.